The 32 T cell receptor beta chains reported below all come from one sample, sequenced in a study of OX40 agonist ivuxolimab in advanced cancers. Clones were read by immunoSEQ multiplex PCR, and TCRdb kept only the in-frame ones, dropping some. Of fewer than 100,000 clones listed, around nine tenths are singletons. This material consisted of CD4+ or CD8+ T cells sorted from blood, taken in a trial of the OX40 agonist ivuxolimab. The receptors come from an adult with an advanced solid tumor such as melanoma, head and neck, liver or kidney cancer.

The chain couples TRBV5-6 to TRBJ2-7; 7 bases are shared with TRBD1. The CDR3 consists of 14 residues. Looked up from germline, CDR1 is SGHDT and CDR2 is YYEEEE. The V segment lost 4 bases and the J segment 2 bases; nucleotides outside the gene matches: 6. The CDR3 DNA is TGTGCCAGCAGCCCGCGACAGGGCCCCTACGAGCAGTACTTC. It yields the protein CASSPRQGPYEQYF.

This clone has only one observation. V gene TRBV7-3 combines with J gene TRBJ2-2; 8 nucleotides align to TRBD2. The J segment lost 3 bases and the V segment lost 5 bases, leaving 5 bases of the junction unmatched. CDR1 is SGHTA and CDR2 is FQGTGA in the germline V gene. CDR3 size: 15 residues. CDR3 amino acids: CASSPGGGHTGELFF. DNA of the CDR3: TGTGCCAGCAGCCCAGGCGGGGGGCACACCGGGGAGCTGTTTTTT.

The rearrangement links TRBV7-3 to TRBJ1-2, with no clear D. The ends were cut back, 2 bases at V and 4 bases at J, with 11 bases in the middle. Germline loops: CDR1 SGHTA, CDR2 FQGTGA. This CDR3 comprises 14 residues. CDR3 amino acids: CASSLDGVGYGYTF. CDR3 in DNA: TGTGCCAGCAGCTTAGACGGGGTAGGCTATGGCTACACCTTC.

This chain connects TRBV5-1 to TRBJ1-3, with 7 bases that match TRBD1. V lost 4 bases and J lost 0; bases outside the gene matches: 7. This CDR3 is 16 amino acids long. Germline V CDR1 and CDR2: SGHRS, YFSETQ. CDR3 nucleotides: TGCGCCAGCAGCAACAGGGGCCAGGGCTCTGGAAACACCATATATTTT. Its protein product is CASSNRGQGSGNTIYF.

The V gene is TRBV29-1, the J gene TRBJ2-2; a weak D match, TRBD1 (5 bases). Germline-derived CDR1 and CDR2 are SQVTM and ANQGSEA. The CDR3 contains 14 residues. V gave up 6 bases and J gave up 2 bases, with 13 bases separating them. The DNA for the CDR3 is TGCAGCGTGATGCAGGGTTTAAACACCGGGGAGCTGTTTTTT. Its translation is CSVMQGLNTGELFF.

The chain has TRBV5-4 and TRBJ2-5, with 8 bases identical to TRBD2. V shed 3 bases, J shed 4 bases, and the junction held 5 bases outside the gene matches. The CDR3 has 14 amino acids. Germline V gene lookup returns CDR1 SGHNT and CDR2 YYREEE (reference sequence). Here the CDR3 reads CASSSRTSRETQYF. In DNA form, the CDR3 reads TGTGCCAGCAGCTCCCGGACTAGCCGAGAGACCCAGTACTTC.

The V gene is TRBV27, the J gene TRBJ2-3; D is ambiguous. Per germline, CDR1 MNHEY and CDR2 SMNVEV (reference sequence). The CDR3 is made up of 13 amino acids. Trimming took 7 bases from V and 0 from J, leaving 8 bases between them. Here the CDR3 reads CASKQYSTDTQYF. The DNA of the CDR3 is TGTGCCAGCAAGCAGTATAGCACAGATACGCAGTATTTT.

The chain uses TRBV5-4 and TRBJ1-1; D might be TRBD1 (6 bases). Germline V gene sequence: CDR1 SGHNT, CDR2 YYREEE (reference sequence). Trimming pared 4 bases from V and 5 bases from J, leaving 18 bases between. The CDR3 consists of 15 residues. DNA of the CDR3: TGTGCCAGCAGCCAGGGCAACAGGGACGAAACTGAAGCTTTCTTT. The encoded protein is CASSQGNRDETEAFF. Combining the CDR3 with reference TRBV5-4 and TRBJ1-1 gives the whole variable domain ETGVTQSPTHLIKTRGQQVTLRCSSQSGHNTVSWYQQALGQGPQFIFQYYREEENGRGNFPPRFSGLQFPNYSSELNVNALELDDSALYLCASSQGNRDETEAFFGQGTRLTVV.

The rearrangement links TRBV27 to TRBJ2-7, with D perhaps matching TRBD2 (6 bases). In germline, CDR1 is MNHEY, CDR2 SMNVEV (reference sequence). Deletions cut 2 bases from V and 2 bases from J, with 13 bases between. The CDR3 has 15 amino acids. The CDR3 here is CASSLKGREAYEQYF. The CDR3 DNA reads as TGTGCCAGCAGTTTAAAAGGGCGGGAAGCCTACGAGCAGTACTTC.

This clone appeared a few times. Written as DNA, the CDR3 is TGTGCCAGCAGCTTACGCAACGAGCAGTACTTC. Its translation: CASSLRNEQYF. This chain links TRBV5-6 with TRBJ2-7, with D hard to call. The V gene's germline CDR1 is SGHDT and CDR2 YYEEEE. CDR3 size: 11 residues. Trimming removed 2 bases at V and 5 bases at J, with 5 bases between.

The gene calls are TRBV2 and TRBJ1-2; 12 nucleotides align to TRBD1. V lost 1 base, J lost 4 bases, and 16 bases stayed unmatched. The germline V gene has CDR1 SNHLY and CDR2 FYNNEI. CDR3 size: 20 residues. CDR3 DNA: TGTGCCAGCAGTGAAGATATTGCTGGTGGGACAGGGGGCGCAATCTATGGCTACACCTTC. Translated: CASSEDIAGGTGGAIYGYTF. Complete variable domain (other parts from reference TRBV2 and TRBJ1-2): EPEVTQTPSHQVTQMGQEVILRCVPISNHLYFYWYRQILGQKVEFLVSFYNNEISEKSEIFDDQFSVERPDGSNFTLKIRSTKLEDSAMYFCASSEDIAGGTGGAIYGYTFGSGTRLTVV.

The chain uses TRBV6-1 and TRBJ2-1; TRBD2 matches 9 bases. The germline CDR1 and CDR2 sequences are MNHNS and SASEGT. Germline trimming cut 9 bases from V and 3 bases from J; bases unmatched to any gene: 3. The CDR3 sequence is 13 residues long. This CDR3 reads CASTLAGYNEQFF. The CDR3 coding sequence is TGTGCCAGTACACTAGCGGGCTACAATGAGCAGTTCTTC.

The chain combines TRBV5-1 with TRBJ1-4, with TRBD1 as a possible D gene (5 bases). V lost 3 bases, J lost 3 bases, and 12 bases lay in between. Germline V gene sequence: CDR1 SGHRS, CDR2 YFSETQ. This CDR3 comprises 15 residues. CDR3 in DNA: TGCGCCAGCAGCTCCTTGGGGGGAGCTAATGAAAAACTGTTTTTT. Its protein is CASSSLGGANEKLFF.

As DNA, the CDR3 is TGTGCCAGCAGCCATTCGGGAGTACCGAACACCGGGGAGCTGTTTTTT. Protein: CASSHSGVPNTGELFF. The chain employs TRBV11-3 and TRBJ2-2, with TRBD2 as a possible D gene (6 bases). V shed 5 bases and J shed 0 bases, with 13 bases lying between them. Per the germline V gene, CDR1 is SGHNT and CDR2 is YENEEA. The CDR3 runs to 16 residues.

This chain joins TRBV5-5 and TRBJ2-5; possibly TRBD1 for D (6 bases). From germline, CDR1 is SGHKS and CDR2 YYEKEE (reference sequence). The ends were cut back, 2 bases at V and 4 bases at J, with 9 bases in the middle. The CDR3 runs 13 residues. CDR3: CASSFGGGETQYF. DNA for the CDR3: TGTGCCAGCAGCTTTGGGGGCGGAGAGACCCAGTACTTC.

The chain's CDR3 is CASSQGTSKETQYF. The CDR3 coding sequence is TGTGCCAGCAGCCAAGGGACTAGTAAGGAGACCCAGTACTTC. J is TRBJ2-5 and V is TRBV5-8; TRBD2 matches at 8 bases. Germline V gene data show CDR1 as SGHTS and CDR2 as YDEGEE. Trimming at V came to 4 bases and at J to 5 bases, leaving 7 bases not matched to a gene. The CDR3 length is 14 residues.

CDR3 protein: CASSGVVVEKLFF. DNA of the CDR3: TGTGCCAGTAGTGGGGTAGTCGTTGAAAAACTGTTTTTT. J is TRBJ1-4 and V is TRBV19, with D unclear. This CDR3 contains 13 residues. Germline loops: CDR1 LNHDA, CDR2 SQIVND (reference sequence). V was trimmed by 5 bases and J by 7 bases, leaving 11 bases between them.

V usage is TRBV6-1 and J usage is TRBJ1-1; D is uncertain. The CDR3 has 15 amino acids. Germline V gene sequence: CDR1 MNHNS, CDR2 SASEGT. V lost 2 bases to trimming and J lost 0 bases, with 10 bases between them. The CDR3 sequence is CASSEFGSLNTEAFF. The CDR3 DNA reads as TGTGCCAGCAGTGAATTCGGAAGTTTGAACACTGAAGCTTTCTTT.

This clone was counted once. The chain links TRBV2 to TRBJ2-7; maybe TRBD2 (5 bases). V dropped 2 bases and J dropped 0 bases, with 11 bases sitting between them. Germline V gives CDR1 SNHLY, CDR2 FYNNEI. The CDR3 spans 15 residues. The CDR3 here is CASSERAVSSYEQYF. CDR3 DNA sequence: TGTGCCAGCAGTGAACGAGCGGTTAGCTCCTACGAGCAGTACTTC.

This clone appeared once. The V and J genes are TRBV5-5 and TRBJ2-7, with 10 bases fitting TRBD1. V lost 4 bases, J lost 7 bases, and 8 bases stayed unmatched. Germline CDR1 and CDR2: SGHKS and YYEKEE (reference sequence). The CDR3 extends over 14 amino acids. The DNA of the CDR3 is TGTGCCAGCAGCGGGGGTGACAGGGGGCGAGAGCAGTACTTC. Its translation: CASSGGDRGREQYF.

The chain couples TRBV5-1 to TRBJ2-2; TRBD2 might be the D (6 bases). CDR1 SGHRS and CDR2 YFSETQ come from the germline V gene. Trimming cost V 5 bases and J 6 bases, with 11 bases left between them. The CDR3 sequence is 13 residues long. The CDR3 sequence is CASRTSPPGELFF. CDR3 nucleotide sequence: TGCGCCAGCAGGACTAGTCCCCCCGGGGAGCTGTTTTTT. Full variable domain (missing parts from reference TRBV5-1 and TRBJ2-2): KAGVTQTPRYLIKTRGQQVTLSCSPISGHRSVSWYQQTPGQGLQFLFEYFSETQRNKGNFPGRFSGRQFSNSRSEMNVSTLELGDSALYLCASRTSPPGELFFGEGSRLTVL.

This chain uses TRBV30 with TRBJ2-2; D is unresolved. Trimming removed 4 bases from V and 7 bases from J, with 16 bases in between. The CDR3 consists of 14 residues. Germline loops: CDR1 GTSNPN, CDR2 SVGIG (reference sequence). CDR3 sequence (DNA): TGTGCCTGGACCAGCAAGAGGCGACGCGGGGAGCTGTTTTTT. Its protein is CAWTSKRRRGELFF.

V and J are TRBV5-6 and TRBJ1-6, with unresolved D. Per germline, CDR1 SGHDT and CDR2 YYEEEE. V was shortened by 4 bases and J by 0 bases, with 8 bases between the two germline ends. The CDR3 is 15 amino acids. CDR3 bases: TGTGCCAGCAGCAACTGGGGCTCCTATAATTCACCCCTCCACTTT. Its translation is CASSNWGSYNSPLHF.

The rearrangement uses TRBV6-1 and TRBJ2-7; 8 bases fit TRBD1. The CDR3 spans 15 residues. In germline, CDR1 is MNHNS, CDR2 SASEGT. The trim removed 6 bases at V and 0 bases at J, leaving 7 bases unmatched. DNA of the CDR3: TGTGCCAGCAGATATGGACAGGGCCTCTCCTACGAGCAGTACTTC. This codes for CASRYGQGLSYEQYF.

V usage is TRBV14 and J usage is TRBJ1-1; D is unclear. This CDR3 comprises 16 residues. CDR1 and CDR2 from the germline V gene are SGHDN and FVKESK. V was trimmed by 2 bases and J by 1 base, leaving 14 bases between them. The CDR3 sequence: CASSQRRQQQNTEAFF. CDR3 DNA: TGTGCCAGCAGCCAAAGGCGCCAACAGCAGAACACTGAAGCTTTCTTT.

The genes are TRBV5-4 and TRBJ1-4; no firm D call. CDR1 is SGHNT and CDR2 is YYREEE in the germline V gene (reference sequence). Trimming left V 1 base short and J 7 bases short, with 8 bases between. The CDR3 spans 13 residues. The CDR3 DNA reads as TGTGCCAGCAGCTTGCCTGGGAGTGAAAAACTGTTTTTT. As protein: CASSLPGSEKLFF.

The chain recombines TRBV28 with TRBJ2-7; 8 bases match TRBD1. The CDR3 extends over 14 amino acids. The J segment lost 2 bases and the V segment lost 5 bases, leaving 5 bases of the junction unmatched. Germline V lookup: CDR1 MDHEN, CDR2 SYDVKM. The CDR3 DNA sequence: TGTGCCAGCAGTACCCCGGGACAGGCCTACGAGCAGTACTTC. Its protein product is CASSTPGQAYEQYF.

CDR3 amino acids: CASRRGKGFYEQYF. The CDR3 nucleotides are TGTGCCAGTAGGAGGGGGAAGGGATTCTACGAGCAGTACTTC. The rearrangement joins TRBV19 to TRBJ2-7, with D perhaps TRBD1 (6 bases). CDR3 length equals 14 residues. CDR1 is LNHDA, CDR2 SQIVND, per germline (reference sequence). The germline V and J ends were trimmed by 6 bases and 3 bases, with 15 bases remaining between them.

V and J are TRBV5-5 and TRBJ2-1; 11 bases are a match to TRBD2. V trimming: 3 bases; J trimming: 6 bases; junction bases outside the gene matches: 5. CDR1 is SGHKS, CDR2 YYEKEE, per germline (reference sequence). This CDR3 region has 15 residues. DNA for the CDR3: TGTGCCAGCAGCTCGTTAGCGGGAGGGCCCAATGAGCAGTTCTTC. Translating gives CASSSLAGGPNEQFF.

The chain uses TRBV11-2 and TRBJ1-3, with a tentative D call TRBD1 (5 bases). There are 18 residues in the CDR3. V shed 5 bases and J shed 4 bases, with 24 bases lying between them. CDR1 and CDR2 (germline): SGHAT, FQNNGV. The CDR3 nucleotides are TGTGCCAGCAGCCAGACAGTAACTTTTGGGTTTGGGGGAAACACCATATATTTT. This translates into CASSQTVTFGFGGNTIYF.

The rearrangement joins TRBV5-1 to TRBJ2-2; TRBD2 is a possible D gene (5 bases). The germline CDR1 and CDR2 sequences are SGHRS and YFSETQ. This CDR3 is 16 amino acids long. The V and J ends lost 4 bases and 1 base respectively, with 14 bases between them. CDR3 residues: CASSAGSGVNTGELFF. Written as DNA, the CDR3 is TGCGCCAGCAGCGCTGGGTCCGGGGTGAACACCGGGGAGCTGTTTTTT.

J is TRBJ1-3 and V is TRBV14; D remains ambiguous. Germline-derived CDR1 and CDR2 are SGHDN and FVKESK. The V gene lost 1 base and the J gene lost 0 bases, with 13 bases spanning the gap. The CDR3 runs 17 residues. CDR3 bases: TGTGCCAGCAGCCAAGGACGACGTCTGAGCTCTGGAAACACCATATATTTT. Translated: CASSQGRRLSSGNTIYF.